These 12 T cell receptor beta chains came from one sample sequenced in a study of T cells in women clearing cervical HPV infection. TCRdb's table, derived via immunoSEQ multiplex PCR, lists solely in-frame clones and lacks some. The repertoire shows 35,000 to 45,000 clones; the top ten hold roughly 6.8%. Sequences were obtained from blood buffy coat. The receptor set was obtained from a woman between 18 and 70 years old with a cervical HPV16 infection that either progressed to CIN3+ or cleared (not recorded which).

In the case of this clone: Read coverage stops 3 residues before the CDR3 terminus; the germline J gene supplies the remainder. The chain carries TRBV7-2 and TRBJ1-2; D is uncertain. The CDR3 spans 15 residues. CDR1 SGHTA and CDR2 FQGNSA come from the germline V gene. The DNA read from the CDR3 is TGTGCCAGCAGCCCCCAGGCGACTAGCGGTTACGAC. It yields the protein CASSPQATSGYD. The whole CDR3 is CASSPQATSGYDYTF.

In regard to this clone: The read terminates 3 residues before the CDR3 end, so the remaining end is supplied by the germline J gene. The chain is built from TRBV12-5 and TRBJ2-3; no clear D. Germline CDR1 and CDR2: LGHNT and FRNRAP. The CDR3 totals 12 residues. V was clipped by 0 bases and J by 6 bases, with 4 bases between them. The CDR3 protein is CASGLVADTQYF. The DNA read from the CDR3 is TGTGCTAGTGGTTTGGTAGCGGATACG.

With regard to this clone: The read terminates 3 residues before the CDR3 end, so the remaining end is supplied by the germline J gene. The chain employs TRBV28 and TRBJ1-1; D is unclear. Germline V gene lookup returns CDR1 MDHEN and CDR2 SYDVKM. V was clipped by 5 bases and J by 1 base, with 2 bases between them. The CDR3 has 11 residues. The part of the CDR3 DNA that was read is TGTGCCAGCAGTCAGAACACTGAA. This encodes CASSQNTE. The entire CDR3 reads CASSQNTEAFF.

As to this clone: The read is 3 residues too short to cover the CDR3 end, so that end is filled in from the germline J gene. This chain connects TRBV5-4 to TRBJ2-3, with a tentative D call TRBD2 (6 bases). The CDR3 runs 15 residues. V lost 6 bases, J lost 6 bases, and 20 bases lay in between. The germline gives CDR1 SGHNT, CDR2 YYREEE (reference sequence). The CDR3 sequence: CASKRAGPSEDTQYF. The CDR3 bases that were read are TGTGCCAGCAAAAGAGCGGGCCCCTCTGAGGATACG.

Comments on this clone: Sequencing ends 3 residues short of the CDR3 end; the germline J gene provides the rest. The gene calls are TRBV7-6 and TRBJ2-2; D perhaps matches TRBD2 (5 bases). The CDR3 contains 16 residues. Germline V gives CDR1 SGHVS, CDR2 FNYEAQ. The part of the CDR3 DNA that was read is TGTGCCAGCAGCTTAGGAGGGCTACCTCCTAATGAAAAG. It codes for CASSLGGLPPNEK. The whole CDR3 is CASSLGGLPPNEKLFF.

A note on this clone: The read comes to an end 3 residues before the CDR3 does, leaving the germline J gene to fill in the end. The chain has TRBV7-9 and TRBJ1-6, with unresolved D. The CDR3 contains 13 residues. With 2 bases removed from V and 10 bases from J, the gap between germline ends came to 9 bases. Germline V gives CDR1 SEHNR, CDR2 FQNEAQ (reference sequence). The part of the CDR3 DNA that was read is TGTGCCAGCAGCTTATCCTCAGGCTCACCC. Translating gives CASSLSSGSP. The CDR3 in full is CASSLSSGSPLHF.

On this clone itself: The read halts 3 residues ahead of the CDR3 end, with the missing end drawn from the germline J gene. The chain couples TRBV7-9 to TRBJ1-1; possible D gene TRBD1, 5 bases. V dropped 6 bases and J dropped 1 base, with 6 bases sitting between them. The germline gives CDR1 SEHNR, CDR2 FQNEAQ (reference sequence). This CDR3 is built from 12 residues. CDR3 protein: CASSGQNTEAFF. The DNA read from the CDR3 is TGTGCCAGCAGTGGACAGAACACTGAA. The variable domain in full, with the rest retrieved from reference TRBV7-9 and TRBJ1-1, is DTGVSQNPRHKITKRGQNVTFRCDPISEHNRLYWYRQTLGQGPEFLTYFQNEAQLEKSRLLSDRFSAERPKGSFSTLEIQRTEQGDSAMYLCASSGQNTEAFFGQGTRLTVV.

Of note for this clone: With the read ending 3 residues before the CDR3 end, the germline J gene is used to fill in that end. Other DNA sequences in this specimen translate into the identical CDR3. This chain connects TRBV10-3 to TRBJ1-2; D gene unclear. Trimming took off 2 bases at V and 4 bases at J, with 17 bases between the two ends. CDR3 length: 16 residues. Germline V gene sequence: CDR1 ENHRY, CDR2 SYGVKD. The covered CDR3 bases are TGTGCCATCAGTGAGACCCCGGGGATTTTGTCCTATGGC. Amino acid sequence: CAISETPGILSYG. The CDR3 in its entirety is CAISETPGILSYGYTF.

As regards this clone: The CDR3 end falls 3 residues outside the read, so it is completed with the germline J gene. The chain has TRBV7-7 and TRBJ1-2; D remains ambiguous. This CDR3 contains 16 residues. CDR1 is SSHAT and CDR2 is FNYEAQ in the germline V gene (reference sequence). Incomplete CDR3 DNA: TGTGCCAGCAGCCCTATACCCGCGGGAGTCCACAATGAC. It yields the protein CASSPIPAGVHND. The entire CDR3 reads CASSPIPAGVHNDYTF.

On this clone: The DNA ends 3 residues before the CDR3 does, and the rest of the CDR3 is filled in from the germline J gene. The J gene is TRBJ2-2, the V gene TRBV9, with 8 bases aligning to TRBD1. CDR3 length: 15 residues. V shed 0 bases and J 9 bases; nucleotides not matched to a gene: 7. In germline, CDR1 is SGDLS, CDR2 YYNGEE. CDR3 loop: CASSVEPGGGRELFF. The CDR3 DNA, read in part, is TGTGCCAGCAGCGTAGAGCCAGGGGGCGGCCGGGAG.

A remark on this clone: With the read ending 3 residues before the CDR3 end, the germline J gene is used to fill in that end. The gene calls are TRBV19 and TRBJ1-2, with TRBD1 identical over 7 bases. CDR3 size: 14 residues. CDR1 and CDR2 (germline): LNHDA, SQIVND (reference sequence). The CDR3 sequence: CASSIVGTDNDYTF. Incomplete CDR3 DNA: TGTGCCAGTAGTATAGTAGGGACAGACAATGAC.

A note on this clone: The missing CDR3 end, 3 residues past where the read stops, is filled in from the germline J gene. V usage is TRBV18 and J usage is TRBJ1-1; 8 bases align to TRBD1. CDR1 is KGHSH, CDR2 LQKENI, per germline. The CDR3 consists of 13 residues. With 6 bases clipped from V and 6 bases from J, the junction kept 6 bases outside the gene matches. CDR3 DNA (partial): TGTGCCAGCTCGCGACAGGGGAGGGCTGAA. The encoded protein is CASSRQGRAE. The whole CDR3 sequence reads CASSRQGRAEAFF.